This T cell receptor (beta chain) was recovered during a study of T cells in tuberculosis. Germline V lookup: CDR1 MNHEY, CDR2 SMNVEV (reference sequence). The CDR3 loop spans 14 amino acids. Trimming took off 4 bases at V and 5 bases at J, with 14 bases between the two ends. After thawing and overnight rest, PBMC were stained with GMM-loaded CD1B tetramer, viability dye and anti-CD3 for sorting. The CD1B tetramers carried C32 glucose monomycolate purified from Rhodococcus equi. TCRdb keeps only in-frame clones here, not all; method: immunoSEQ multiplex PCR. Here the sample spans 55,000 to 70,000 clones, 81% being singletons.

The specimen sequenced was CD1b-GMM tetramer-negative cells sorted from PBMCs. The V and J genes are TRBV27 and TRBJ1-1; a weak D match, TRBD1 (6 bases). The source is an adult woman with latent tuberculosis. CDR3 sequence reads: CASSYRAGDTEAFF. The DNA of the CDR3 is TGTGCCAGCAGTTATCGGGCAGGGGATACTGAAGCTTTCTTT.